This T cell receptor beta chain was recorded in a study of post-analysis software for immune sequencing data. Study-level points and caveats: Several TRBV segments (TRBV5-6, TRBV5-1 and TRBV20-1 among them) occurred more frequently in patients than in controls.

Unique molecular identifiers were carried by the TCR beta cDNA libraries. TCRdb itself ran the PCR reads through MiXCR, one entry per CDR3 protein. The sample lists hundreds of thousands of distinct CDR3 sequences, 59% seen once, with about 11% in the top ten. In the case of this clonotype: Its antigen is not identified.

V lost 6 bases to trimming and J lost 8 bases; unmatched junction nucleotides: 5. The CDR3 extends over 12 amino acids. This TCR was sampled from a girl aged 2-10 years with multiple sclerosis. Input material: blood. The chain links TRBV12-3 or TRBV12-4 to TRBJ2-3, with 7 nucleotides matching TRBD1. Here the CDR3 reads CASSETGSTQYF. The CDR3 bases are TGTGCCAGCAGCGAGACAGGGAGTACGCAGTATTTT.